This TCR beta chain came from a study of cytotoxic CD8 clonotypes in ibrutinib-treated CLL. Looking at the study overall: Responses: 24 partial, 2 complete; after median around 68 months, about 14 stayed remitted, roughly 12 progressed. Study-wide points: Sampling times (in sustained-remission versus progressing patients) were not the same. Clonotypes that were public were uncommon, and they contracted or stayed stable on treatment.

Of note for this clone: Its target is not known.

V gave up 5 bases and J gave up 1 base, with 20 bases separating them. Per the germline V gene, CDR1 is PRHDT and CDR2 is FYEKMQ (reference sequence). The CDR3 has 18 residues. Sequencing used immunoSEQ multiplex PCR; TCRdb keeps in-frame clones, though not all of them. The repertoire holds about 140,000 clones, with roughly 90% as singletons. This TCR was recovered from a human donor with chronic lymphocytic leukemia. The chain employs TRBV13 and TRBJ1-4; tentatively, D is TRBD1 (6 bases). The material was PBMCs, obtained after 12 months of ibrutinib treatment. The chain's CDR3 is CASSRGQGTTLTNEKLFF. The CDR3 nucleotides read TGTGCCAGCAGCCGAGGGCAGGGGACAACCTTAACTAATGAAAAACTGTTTTTT.